Shown below are 5 T cell receptor beta chains from a single sample sequenced in a study of T-cell memory formation after mild COVID-19. TCRdb processed the 5' RACE reads anew with MiXCR; each CDR3 protein has one entry. The sample lists approximately 400,000 distinct CDR3 sequences; about a sixth were seen once. The sample taken for sequencing was PBMCs or a T cell subset sorted from them (not recorded which). The source of these receptors is a young man who had mild COVID-19 (a few samples of this study predate the infection). Cell type and time point are not known.

This clonotype was seen a handful of times. The chain recombines TRBV2 with TRBJ2-3, with 8 bases lining up with TRBD2. The CDR3 has 16 amino acids. Germline loops: CDR1 SNHLY, CDR2 FYNNEI. Trimming removed 3 bases from V and 1 base from J; junction bases left unmatched: 6. DNA for the CDR3: TGTGCCAGCAGTGACCCTGCGGGGGGACGCACAGATACGCAGTATTTT. It specifies CASSDPAGGRTDTQYF. The full variable domain, its missing parts supplied by reference TRBV2 and TRBJ2-3, is EPEVTQTPSHQVTQMGQEVILRCVPISNHLYFYWYRQILGQKVEFLVSFYNNEISEKSEIFDDQFSVERPDGSNFTLKIRSTKLEDSAMYFCASSDPAGGRTDTQYFGPGTRLTVL.

This clonotype showed up many times. The CDR3 reads CSARDLTHEQYF. The CDR3 nucleotides are TGCAGTGCTAGAGATCTGACCCACGAGCAGTACTTC. The rearrangement links TRBV20-1 to TRBJ2-7, with unresolved D. Trimming took 0 bases from V and 5 from J, leaving 8 bases between them. The germline CDR1 and CDR2 sequences are DFQATT and SNEGSKA (reference sequence). The CDR3 is 12 amino acids.

The chain employs TRBV27 and TRBJ2-2; 11 positions agree with TRBD1. The length of the CDR3 is 15 residues. The ends lost 4 bases at V and 6 bases at J; junction bases unmatched: 4. CDR1 and CDR2 (germline): MNHEY, SMNVEV (reference sequence). In nucleotides, the CDR3 is TGTGCCAGCAGTTGGGTGGGACAGGGGGCCGGGGAGCTGTTTTTT. This gives the protein CASSWVGQGAGELFF.

This clonotype showed up just a few times. The chain has TRBV3-1 and TRBJ1-1, with no clear D. The V gene lost 3 bases and the J gene lost 9 bases, with 8 bases spanning the gap. Germline CDR1 reads LGHDT; CDR2 reads YNNKEL (reference sequence). This CDR3 region has 11 residues. The CDR3 sequence is CASSHHTQAFF. The CDR3 nucleotides read TGTGCCAGCAGCCACCACACCCAAGCTTTCTTT.

This sequence joins TRBV15 and TRBJ2-7; no reliable D call. Germline V gene lookup returns CDR1 LNHNV and CDR2 YYDKDF (reference sequence). This CDR3 contains 14 residues. V was cut by 0 bases and J by 3 bases, with 9 bases left in between. CDR3 protein: CATSREPSIYEQYF. Written as DNA, the CDR3 is TGTGCCACCAGCAGAGAACCGTCAATCTACGAGCAGTACTTC.